A single sample is the source of the 15 T cell receptor beta chains below, sequenced in a study of blood T cell repertoires in COVID-19. Profiling relied on immunoSEQ multiplex PCR, and the TCRdb table lists in-frame clones only, not all of them. The sample shows fewer than 200,000 clones, 80% to 90% of them seen only once. Material for sequencing was peripheral blood. The source of these receptors is a man between 18 and 29 years old who had recovered from COVID-19.

The V gene is TRBV6-4, the J gene TRBJ2-4; 8 nucleotides agree with TRBD1. This CDR3 region has 15 residues. In germline, CDR1 is MRHNA, CDR2 SNTAGT. The V and J ends lost 8 bases and 2 bases, in that order; junction bases with no gene match: 8. In nucleotides, the CDR3 is TGTGCCAGCCCGGGCCAGGGGGCGACCAAAAACATTCAGTACTTC. As protein: CASPGQGATKNIQYF.

J is TRBJ2-3 and V is TRBV5-4; 9 bases are shared with TRBD1. The trim removed 2 bases at V and 5 bases at J, leaving 6 bases unmatched. Germline V gene data show CDR1 as SGHNT and CDR2 as YYREEE (reference sequence). This CDR3 has 15 amino acids. In DNA, the CDR3 is TGTGCCAGCAGCTTACCGACAGGGGGTTTAGATACGCAGTATTTT. This sequence encodes CASSLPTGGLDTQYF.

The genes are TRBV30 and TRBJ1-1; the D is unclear. This CDR3 region has 13 residues. The V gene's germline CDR1 is GTSNPN and CDR2 SVGIG (reference sequence). V was cut by 6 bases and J by 0 bases, with 11 bases left in between. CDR3 residues: CACSRVMNTEAFF. The CDR3 DNA follows: TGTGCCTGTAGCAGAGTCATGAACACTGAAGCTTTCTTT.

V is TRBV18 and J is TRBJ1-2, with a weak D call TRBD1 (6 bases). The ends were cut back, 6 bases at V and 2 bases at J, with 22 bases in the middle. The CDR3 covers 17 residues. The germline V gene has CDR1 KGHSH and CDR2 LQKENI. DNA for the CDR3: TGTGCCAGCTCTCAAGAGTTTAGGGGTACAGGGAACTATGGCTACACCTTC. Translation: CASSQEFRGTGNYGYTF.

This chain connects TRBV30 to TRBJ2-3; perhaps TRBD2 as D (5 bases). Trimming took off 8 bases at V and 0 bases at J, with 24 bases between the two ends. CDR1 is GTSNPN, CDR2 SVGIG, per germline (reference sequence). The CDR3 totals 17 residues. CDR3 loop: CAADFWVEGESTDTQYF. CDR3 coding DNA: TGTGCCGCAGATTTTTGGGTTGAGGGCGAAAGCACAGATACGCAGTATTTT.

V and J are TRBV19 and TRBJ2-5, with 8 bases fitting TRBD2. The V gene end was trimmed by 5 bases and the J gene end by 5 bases; junction bases not matched to a gene: 13. CDR1 is LNHDA, CDR2 SQIVND, per germline (reference sequence). The CDR3 sequence is 16 residues long. The CDR3 DNA reads TGTGCCAGTAGTTGGGGGGGACTAGGATTAGTGGAGACCCAGTACTTC. Amino acid sequence: CASSWGGLGLVETQYF.

The J gene is TRBJ2-7, the V gene TRBV12-3 or TRBV12-4, with D possibly matching TRBD1 (6 bases). V dropped 3 bases and J dropped 3 bases, with 9 bases sitting between them. This CDR3 has 13 residues. CDR3 in amino acids: CASSFVQGYEQYF. The CDR3 DNA reads TGTGCCAGCAGTTTTGTACAGGGCTACGAGCAGTACTTC.

The gene calls are TRBV18 and TRBJ2-1; D may be TRBD1 (7 bases). The V end lost 1 base, the J end lost 4 bases, and 20 bases lay between the germline ends. The CDR3 totals 18 residues. Germline CDR1 and CDR2: KGHSH and LQKENI. The CDR3 sequence: CASSPRKGALANYNEQFF. The CDR3 DNA reads as TGTGCCAGCTCACCACGAAAGGGGGCTCTAGCGAATTACAATGAGCAGTTCTTC.

V and J are TRBV7-9 and TRBJ1-1; D is undetermined. Germline loops: CDR1 SEHNR, CDR2 FQNEAQ (reference sequence). Trimming removed 1 base from V and 0 bases from J, with 6 bases in between. The CDR3 extends over 14 amino acids. CDR3 residues: CASSLDDMNTEAFF. The DNA of the CDR3 is TGTGCCAGCAGCTTAGACGACATGAACACTGAAGCTTTCTTT.

The chain joins TRBV19 to TRBJ2-2; the D gene is possibly TRBD1 (5 bases). The CDR3 totals 14 residues. CDR1 LNHDA and CDR2 SQIVND come from the germline V gene (reference sequence). The V end lost 7 bases, the J end lost 2 bases, and 11 bases lay between the germline ends. CDR3 loop: CASNRQLNTGELFF. The CDR3 DNA is TGTGCCAGTAATCGACAGCTAAACACCGGGGAGCTGTTTTTT.

V is TRBV9 and J is TRBJ1-5; 8 nucleotides align to TRBD1. This CDR3 comprises 16 residues. Unmatched junction bases numbered 6, after V lost 0 bases and J lost 4 bases. Per the germline V gene, CDR1 is SGDLS and CDR2 is YYNGEE. CDR3 loop: CASSVGVGQGNQPQHF. The CDR3 region has the DNA TGTGCCAGCAGCGTAGGAGTTGGACAGGGTAATCAGCCCCAGCATTTT.

This clone was found once. The rearrangement uses TRBV29-1 and TRBJ1-1, with TRBD1 identical over 10 bases. This CDR3 contains 13 residues. The V gene's germline CDR1 is SQVTM and CDR2 ANQGSEA. With 6 bases clipped from V and 4 bases from J, the junction kept 5 bases outside the gene matches. CDR3: CSVAGQGFTEAFF. The CDR3 DNA follows: TGCAGCGTAGCGGGACAGGGGTTCACTGAAGCTTTCTTT.

V is TRBV19 and J is TRBJ2-7; 10 bases are shared with TRBD2. J was trimmed by 4 bases and V by 6 bases; bases with no gene match: 3. CDR3 length: 13 amino acids. The V gene's germline CDR1 is LNHDA and CDR2 SQIVND (reference sequence). This CDR3 is CASSVSGRYEQYF. The CDR3 DNA follows: TGTGCCAGTAGCGTTAGCGGGAGGTACGAGCAGTACTTC.

The rearrangement uses TRBV4-3 and TRBJ1-1; no clear D gene. The CDR3 has 15 amino acids. Between the trimmed V and J ends, which lost 0 bases and 3 bases, there was a span of 11 bases. The germline CDR1 and CDR2 sequences are LGHNA and YSLEER. CDR3 nucleotide sequence: TGCGCCAGCAGCCAAGATATAATCCGCGACACTGAAGCTTTCTTT. It encodes CASSQDIIRDTEAFF.

This clone was seen only once. J is TRBJ2-1 and V is TRBV3-1 (or the pseudogene TRBV3-2), with 14 bases matching TRBD2. Per the germline V gene, CDR1 is LGHDT and CDR2 is YNNKEL (reference sequence). V trimming: 0 bases; J trimming: 10 bases; junction bases outside the gene matches: 17. This CDR3 contains 20 residues. The DNA for the CDR3 is TGTGCCAGCAGCCAAGATCTGGGGCAGGGGACTAGCGGGAGAGCAAGGGAGCAGTTCTTC. Translation: CASSQDLGQGTSGRAREQFF.